The TCR beta chain under discussion was sequenced for a study of blood T cell repertoires in COVID-19. Across the whole study: Sample material is recorded as cDNA or gDNA derived from T cells, B-cell-depleted T cells, or PBMCs.

Trimming took off 8 bases at V and 8 bases at J, with 12 bases between the two ends. CDR1 is LNHDA and CDR2 is SQIVND in the germline V gene (reference sequence). The CDR3 is made up of 12 amino acids. In the authors' workflow: Scientists estimated how many nucleated cells there were by amplifying reference gene primers. Measured with immunoSEQ multiplex PCR; TCRdb has only the in-frame clones, and not every one. V and J calls plus clone size are reproduced from that table; the DNA served to infer D and trimming. The sample carries roughly 68,000 clones, around nine tenths recorded once. This chain connects TRBV19 to TRBJ2-2; no clear D. This clonotype originated in a man in his forties or fifties with COVID-19, enrolled during active disease. Sequencing used peripheral blood. The CDR3 DNA follows: TGTGCCAGTTCCTCCAGGCTGGGGGAGCTGTTTTTT. Amino acid sequence: CASSSRLGELFF. Full variable domain (missing parts from reference TRBV19 and TRBJ2-2): DGGITQSPKYLFRKEGQNVTLSCEQNLNHDAMYWYRQDPGQGLRLIYYSQIVNDFQKGDIAEGYSVSREKKESFPLTVTSAQKNPTAFYLCASSSRLGELFFGEGSRLTVL.